The subject of this entry is one TCR beta chain. Its specificity is unknown. The ends were cut back, 4 bases at V and 8 bases at J, with 14 bases in the middle. This CDR3 contains 13 residues. Germline CDR1 SGHRS, CDR2 YFSETQ. The data originate from a study of identical twins. General study points: Clonotypes of the beta chain that were abundant in cord blood carried fewer insertions (memory repertoires showed none). Because invariant MAIT and iNKT cells could be present, zero-insertion analyses could be partly confounded.

Template switching created a universal primer site, and the cDNA included unique molecular identifiers. In TCRdb, the 5' RACE reads were re-called with MiXCR into one record per CDR3 protein. The sample shows 500,000 or so distinct CDR3 sequences, 13% to 15% of them seen only once. This same sample was also taken into another study, of yellow fever vaccine responses in identical twins. Per that paper: Vaccine T cell responses of twins reportedly seemed partly convergent and partly personalized.

The sample taken for sequencing was CD4+ T cells sorted from blood. The V and J genes are TRBV5-1 and TRBJ2-3; no clear D gene. The receptor comes from a woman aged 18-29 years in good health. The CDR3 region is CASSDPSTRTQYF. DNA of the CDR3: TGCGCCAGCAGCGACCCTAGTACCCGTACGCAGTATTTT.